This T cell receptor (beta chain) was identified in a study of T cells after somatic rescue of genetic block. The CDR3 covers 13 residues. The germline V and J ends were trimmed by 9 bases and 1 base, with 9 bases remaining between them. Germline V CDR1 and CDR2: LNHDA, SQIVND (reference sequence). This clone is labeled as medium-sized. Assay used: immunoSEQ multiplex PCR; TCRdb lists only in-frame clones, some missing. Of under 15,000 clones listed, around 70% were seen once; the top ten hold around 20%. The chain uses TRBV19 and TRBJ2-2; TRBD1 is a possible D gene (6 bases). Source material: peripheral blood mononuclear cells (PBMCs). The sequence was collected from a boy aged 5-17 years. In DNA form, the CDR3 reads TGTGCCAGCTGGACAGTGAACACCGGGGAGCTGTTTTTT. Translated: CASWTVNTGELFF.